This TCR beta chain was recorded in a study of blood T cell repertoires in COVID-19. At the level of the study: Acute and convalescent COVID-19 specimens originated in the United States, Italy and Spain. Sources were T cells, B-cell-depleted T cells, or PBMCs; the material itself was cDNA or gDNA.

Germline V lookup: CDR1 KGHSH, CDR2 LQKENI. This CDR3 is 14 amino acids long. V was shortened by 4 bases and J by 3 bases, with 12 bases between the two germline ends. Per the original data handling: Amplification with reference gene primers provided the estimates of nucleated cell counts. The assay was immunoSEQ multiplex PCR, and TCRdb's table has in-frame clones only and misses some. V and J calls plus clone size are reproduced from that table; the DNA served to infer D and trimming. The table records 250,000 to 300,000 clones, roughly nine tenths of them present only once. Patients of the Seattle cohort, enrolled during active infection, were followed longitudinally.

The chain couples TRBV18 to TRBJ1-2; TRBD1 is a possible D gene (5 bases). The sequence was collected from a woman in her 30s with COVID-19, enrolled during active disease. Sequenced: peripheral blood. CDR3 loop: CASSRIQGDYGYTF. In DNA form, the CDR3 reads TGTGCCAGCTCACGAATTCAGGGCGACTATGGCTACACCTTC.